One and the same sample provided the 6 T cell receptor beta chains below, sequenced in a study of blood T cell repertoires in COVID-19 (TCRdb year 2020). Library creation used the immunoSEQ multiplex PCR assay. Imported from immuneACCESS, the table was reduced by TCRdb to in-frame sequences with V and J called. These copies leave out some clones; in studies compared against another copy, an unresolved V gene accounts for under half, and the cause of the remainder is not known. Present in this sample are approximately 210,000 clones, around 83% of which were seen just once. In total, the top ten clones hold more than 8% of the sample. Source material: peripheral blood. The receptors derive from a woman aged 45-65 years with acute or convalescent COVID-19.

The chain recombines TRBV12-2 with TRBJ2-7; the D segment call TRBD2 is taken from the table without a DNA check. TRBV12-2 is marked as a pseudogene. The CDR3 covers 15 residues. The CDR3 DNA sequence: TGTGCAAGTCTCCCTAGCGGGAGTAAGTTAAGTGAGCAGTACTTC. Its protein is CASLPSGSKLSEQYF.

V is TRBV9 and J is TRBJ2-2; D uncertain. Per the germline V gene, CDR1 is SGDLS and CDR2 is YYNGEE. Deletions cut 4 bases from V and 1 base from J, with 14 bases between. CDR3 size: 16 residues. CDR3 DNA: TGTGCCAGCAGCCCTTCGCGGCAAAGGAACACCGGGGAGCTGTTTTTT. Its translation is CASSPSRQRNTGELFF.

This chain connects TRBV28 to TRBJ1-2, with D possibly being TRBD1 (5 bases). Germline values: CDR1 MDHEN, CDR2 SYDVKM. CDR3 size: 15 residues. With 1 base removed from V and 4 bases from J, the gap between germline ends came to 13 bases. The CDR3 DNA reads TGTGCCAGCAGTTTATTTGACAGCCTACTCTATGGCTACACCTTC. This gives the protein CASSLFDSLLYGYTF.

In DNA, the CDR3 is TGTGCCAGCTCACCGGGTTTCGCGGGGAACACTGAAGCTTTCTTT. Translated: CASSPGFAGNTEAFF. V gene TRBV18 combines with J gene TRBJ1-1, with D unclear. Trimming removed 3 bases from V and 1 base from J, with 12 bases in between. The CDR3 length is 15 residues. CDR1 KGHSH and CDR2 LQKENI come from the germline V gene.

The genes are TRBV5-6 and TRBJ2-1; no reliable D call. Trimming shortened V by 4 bases and J by 5 bases, and 19 bases separated the two germline ends. The germline V gene has CDR1 SGHDT and CDR2 YYEEEE. This CDR3 spans 16 amino acids. The CDR3 region has the DNA TGTGCCAGCAGCACAACCCTAGGAGACGTACACAATGAGCAGTTCTTC. Translation: CASSTTLGDVHNEQFF.

J is TRBJ2-3 and V is TRBV24-1, with D perhaps matching TRBD2 (6 bases). Germline V gene sequence: CDR1 KGHDR, CDR2 SFDVKD. The CDR3 spans 14 residues. Trimming removed 9 bases from V and 4 bases from J, with 16 bases in between. The CDR3 here is CATRDCSFPDTQYF. For the CDR3, the DNA is TGTGCCACCCGGGACTGTTCGTTCCCAGATACGCAGTATTTT.